The following is a T cell receptor (beta chain) sequence with its context. CDR1 and CDR2 from the germline V gene are SGHDT and YYEEEE. Trimming left V 2 bases short and J 4 bases short, with 18 bases between. CDR3 length equals 16 residues. The sample comes from a study of T cell changes during pregnancy in multiple sclerosis. Assay: immunoSEQ multiplex PCR; the TCRdb copy retains only in-frame clones and omits some. There are around 20,000 clones in the sample; more than 70% occur only once, and approximately 1.4% lies in the top ten. The receptor comes from a female donor in good health, enrolled as a control in a pregnancy study. The V call is TRBV5-6, the J call TRBJ1-2; a weak D match, TRBD1 (5 bases). This specimen was CD4+ T cells from peripheral blood mononuclear cells, taken in the first trimester of pregnancy. The CDR3 protein is CASSFNMQGKIYGYTF. The CDR3 DNA follows: TGTGCCAGCAGCTTTAATATGCAGGGAAAAATCTATGGCTACACCTTC.